These 24 T cell receptor beta chains were sequenced from one sample in a study of CD8+ T cells in alopecia areata. CD4, CD8alpha, NKG2D, NKG2ACE and other markers guided sorting of pooled cutaneous lymph node cells. Following RNA extraction, reverse transcription yielded cDNA that acted as the sequencing template. Only in-frame clones appear in the TCRdb table, and some are missing; sequencing was by immunoSEQ multiplex PCR. Altogether 270,000 or so clones were found in the sample, and no singletons occur. The sample consisted of CD4+ T cells sorted from a lymph node. The receptors were sampled from a C3H/HeJ mouse with alopecia areata. The strain's MHC: H2-k.

The sample holds many counts of this clone. These gene names are mouse names. Sequencing ends 4 residues short of the CDR3 end; the germline J gene provides the rest. The genes are TRBV3 and TRBJ1-2; no clear D. The V gene's germline CDR1 is SNHLY and CDR2 FYNGKV (reference sequence). The CDR3 extends over 12 amino acids. V shed 4 bases and J shed 0 bases, with 3 bases lying between them. CDR3 DNA (partial): TGTGCCAGCAGCTCCACAAACTCC. It codes for CASSSTNS. The entire CDR3 sequence reads CASSSTNSDYTF.

In its sample, this clone was seen a few times. Gene names and germline match the mouse. The read falls 4 residues short of the CDR3 end, and the missing part is taken from the germline J gene. This same CDR3 is encoded by further DNA sequences in the sample. The rearrangement uses TRBV1 and TRBJ2-5, with 9 bases identical to TRBD1. The CDR3 spans 15 residues. Trimming removed 0 bases from V and 3 bases from J; junction bases left unmatched: 1. Germline lookup yields CDR1 NSQYPW and CDR2 LRSPGD (reference sequence). The CDR3: CTCSAETGGQDTQYF. Partial CDR3 DNA: TGCACCTGCAGTGCAGAGACAGGGGGGCAAGAC.

This clone has only a few counts. Any gene name here is a mouse gene name. The CDR3 goes on 4 residues after the read ends, and that part is filled in from the germline J gene. This chain joins TRBV19 and TRBJ2-5; D possibly corresponds to TRBD2 (5 bases). The CDR3 runs 13 residues. V was trimmed by 6 bases and J by 0 bases, leaving 8 bases between them. In germline, CDR1 is FNHDT, CDR2 SITEND (reference sequence). The DNA read from the CDR3 is TGTGCCAGCAAGGTGGGGAACCAAGAC. Translating gives CASKVGNQD. The full CDR3 reads CASKVGNQDTQYF.

This clone appeared a few times. Gene names follow the mouse nomenclature. The read terminates 4 residues before the CDR3 end, so the remaining end is supplied by the germline J gene. The gene calls are TRBV17 and TRBJ2-1; weak D call: TRBD1 (6 bases). The CDR3 sequence is 13 residues long. The V end was cut by 3 bases, the J end by 5 bases, with 8 bases between. Germline loops: CDR1 MNHDT, CDR2 YYDKIL. The sequenced CDR3 bases are TGTGCTAGCAGTAGTTGGGACAATGCT. Amino acid sequence: CASSSWDNA. The entire CDR3 is CASSSWDNAEQFF.

This clone was detected only a few times. The gene names here belong to mouse. The observed sequence ends 4 residues before the CDR3 terminus, with the missing tail filled in from the germline J gene. The chain uses TRBV17 and TRBJ2-1; 10 nucleotides line up with TRBD1. Germline V gene lookup returns CDR1 MNHDT and CDR2 YYDKIL. The CDR3 consists of 14 residues. The sequenced part of the CDR3 DNA is TGTGCTAGCAGTAGAGGGGACAGGGGCGCT. Translating it yields CASSRGDRGA. The CDR3 in its entirety is CASSRGDRGAEQFF.

Points on this clone: The gene symbols are mouse symbols. The CDR3 extends 4 residues past the end of the read, so its final part is completed from the germline J gene. At the DNA level, this CDR3 is encoded by other sequences in the same sample as well. The rearrangement joins TRBV1 to TRBJ2-1, with 8 bases that match TRBD2. CDR3 length equals 15 residues. CDR1 and CDR2 from the germline V gene are NSQYPW and LRSPGD (reference sequence). V shed 1 base and J 4 bases; nucleotides not matched to a gene: 3. The CDR3 sequence is CTCSAGLGNYAEQFF. Incomplete CDR3 DNA: TGCACCTGCAGTGCAGGACTGGGGAATTATGCT.

Of note for this clone: The gene symbols are mouse symbols. The read terminates 4 residues ahead of where the CDR3 ends, so the germline J gene completes it. The gene calls are TRBV13-3 and TRBJ2-1; TRBD1 is a possible D gene (5 bases). This CDR3 spans 14 amino acids. V lost 5 bases and J 4 bases, leaving 13 bases between the germline ends. In germline, CDR1 is NNHDY, CDR2 SYVADS. CDR3 sequence reads: CASRVQGRYAEQFF. CDR3 DNA, as far as it was read: TGTGCCAGCAGGGTCCAGGGTAGGTATGCT.

To note about this clone: Each gene name is a mouse one. With the read ending 4 residues before the CDR3 end, the germline J gene is used to fill in that end. V gene TRBV1 combines with J gene TRBJ2-5, with 10 bases that match TRBD2. The CDR3 sequence is 16 residues long. Germline lookup yields CDR1 NSQYPW and CDR2 LRSPGD (reference sequence). Partial CDR3 DNA: TGCACCTGCAGTGCAGGGCTGGGGGGGCGCCGGGAC. It yields the protein CTCSAGLGGRRD. The full CDR3 is CTCSAGLGGRRDTQYF.

This clone has just a few counts. The gene names here belong to mouse. Coverage ceases 4 residues before the CDR3 finishes, and the germline J gene fills in the end. The chain recombines TRBV13-2 with TRBJ2-4; TRBD2 agrees at 10 bases. CDR3 size: 13 residues. Germline V gene data show CDR1 as NNHNN and CDR2 as SYGAGS (reference sequence). The sequenced part of the CDR3 DNA is TGTGCCAGCGGTTCTGGGGGGGCAAAC. As protein: CASGSGGAN. The entire CDR3 is CASGSGGANTLYF.

This clone was detected only a few times. Genes here carry mouse names. The CDR3 is cut off 4 residues early in the read; its end comes from the germline J gene. The chain is built from TRBV13-1 and TRBJ1-2, with 8 bases lining up with TRBD1. CDR1 is NSHNY and CDR2 is SYGAGN in the germline V gene. CDR3 length: 15 residues. Unmatched junction bases numbered 7, after V lost 3 bases and J lost 3 bases. The CDR3 protein is CASSASRGRDSDYTF. CDR3 DNA (partial): TGTGCCAGCAGTGCGAGCAGGGGGCGCGACTCC.

Details on this clone: Genes and germline are mouse. Partial CDR3 DNA: TGTGCCAGCAAGGACATTGATGGCGCT. Encoded protein: CASKDIDGA. The whole CDR3 sequence reads CASKDIDGAEQFF. This chain uses TRBV19 with TRBJ2-1; D is possibly TRBD1 (5 bases). The DNA ends 4 residues before the CDR3 does, and the rest of the CDR3 is filled in from the germline J gene. CDR1 FNHDT and CDR2 SITEND come from the germline V gene (reference sequence). This CDR3 region has 13 residues.

This clone was observed a few times. Gene names denote mouse genes. The read halts 4 residues ahead of the CDR3 end, with the missing end drawn from the germline J gene. The sample contains more than one DNA sequence encoding this CDR3. This sequence joins TRBV19 and TRBJ2-3; tentative D call: TRBD2 (6 bases). CDR1 is FNHDT and CDR2 is SITEND in the germline V gene (reference sequence). This CDR3 has 15 residues. V was clipped by 2 bases and J by 0 bases, with 10 bases between them. The CDR3 is CASSIRLGSAETLYF. CDR3 DNA, as far as it was read: TGTGCCAGCAGTATCCGGCTGGGGAGTGCAGAA.

In its sample, this clone was seen a few times. Gene names refer to mouse genes. The read falls 4 residues short of the CDR3 end, and the missing part is taken from the germline J gene. This chain links TRBV13-1 with TRBJ2-1, with 9 bases lining up with TRBD2. The V and J ends lost 10 bases and 3 bases, in that order; junction bases with no gene match: 5. This CDR3 is 13 amino acids long. The V gene's germline CDR1 is NSHNY and CDR2 SYGAGN. The CDR3 loop is CAGGTGLYAEQFF. CDR3 DNA (partial): TGTGCCGGGGGGACTGGGCTCTATGCT.

Remarks on this clone: All gene names here are mouse names. The read falls 4 residues short of the CDR3 end, and the missing part is taken from the germline J gene. J is TRBJ2-3 and V is TRBV5, with 9 positions matching TRBD2. Germline assignment: CDR1 LGHNA and CDR2 YNLKQL (reference sequence). Trimming cost V 0 bases and J 3 bases; bases outside gene matches: 4. The CDR3 is made up of 16 amino acids. This CDR3 reads CASSQDFGGAAETLYF. CDR3 DNA (partial): TGTGCCAGCAGCCAAGATTTTGGGGGGGCGGCAGAA.

This clone was observed a few times. Mouse gene names apply. The CDR3 goes on 4 residues after the read ends, and that part is filled in from the germline J gene. V gene TRBV19 combines with J gene TRBJ2-7, with 10 positions matching TRBD2. This CDR3 is 16 amino acids long. The germline V gene encodes CDR1 FNHDT and CDR2 SITEND (reference sequence). V was clipped by 5 bases and J by 0 bases; unmatched bases: 8. The sequenced part of the CDR3 DNA is TGTGCCAGCAGATCAAACTGGGGGGGGAGCTCCTAT. Its translation: CASRSNWGGSSY. The CDR3 in its entirety is CASRSNWGGSSYEQYF.

This clone occurred a few times. Genes here carry mouse names. This chain's CDR3 is CAWSLDLGGYEQYF. The part of the CDR3 DNA that was read is TGTGCCTGGAGTCTAGACCTGGGGGGCTAT. The rearrangement joins TRBV31 to TRBJ2-7, with 8 bases lining up with TRBD2. The read terminates 4 residues before the CDR3 end, so the remaining end is supplied by the germline J gene. The germline gives CDR1 GKSSPN, CDR2 SITVG. Germline trimming cut 0 bases from V and 3 bases from J; bases unmatched to any gene: 4. CDR3 length: 14 amino acids.

This clone was recorded a few times. Genes and germline are mouse. The read falls 4 residues short of the CDR3 end, and the missing part is taken from the germline J gene. The chain carries TRBV19 and TRBJ1-1, with a tentative D call TRBD1 (6 bases). V was cut by 3 bases and J by 3 bases, with 12 bases left in between. The germline CDR1 and CDR2 sequences are FNHDT and SITEND (reference sequence). This CDR3 is 14 amino acids long. This CDR3 reads CASSRGGGYTEVFF. Incomplete CDR3 DNA: TGTGCCAGCAGTAGAGGGGGAGGCTACACA.

In its sample, this clone was seen a few times. All gene names here are mouse names. The read ends 4 residues before the CDR3 terminus; that terminus is restored from the germline J gene. The chain is built from TRBV13-1 and TRBJ1-1, with D unclear. Per germline, CDR1 NSHNY and CDR2 SYGAGN. This CDR3 region has 14 residues. Between the trimmed V and J ends, which lost 1 base and 0 bases, there was a span of 7 bases. Partial CDR3 DNA: TGTGCCAGCAGTGATATCAGGACAAACACA. This translates into CASSDIRTNT. The whole CDR3 region reads CASSDIRTNTEVFF.

This clone was detected a few times. All gene names here are mouse names. Distinct nucleotide sequences in the sample also encode this CDR3. The CDR3 sequence is CASSQRTGGYEQYF. The sequenced CDR3 bases are TGTGCCAGCAGCCAAAGGACTGGGGGCTAT. This chain joins TRBV5 and TRBJ2-7; TRBD2 agrees at 10 bases. The CDR3 end falls 4 residues outside the read, so it is completed with the germline J gene. This CDR3 has 14 amino acids. The J segment lost 3 bases and the V segment lost 2 bases, leaving 1 base of the junction unmatched. The germline V gene encodes CDR1 LGHNA and CDR2 YNLKQL (reference sequence).

Regarding this clone: Gene names and germline match the mouse. With the read ending 4 residues before the CDR3 end, the germline J gene is used to fill in that end. Other DNA sequences of this sample code for an identical CDR3. The rearrangement joins TRBV19 to TRBJ2-7; 8 bases map to TRBD2. The length of the CDR3 is 13 residues. Germline CDR1 FNHDT, CDR2 SITEND (reference sequence). CDR3 bases read: TGTGCCAGCAGTATAGCTGGGGGGTAT. It codes for CASSIAGGY. The whole CDR3 protein reads CASSIAGGYEQYF.

This clone has only a few counts. Any gene name here is a mouse gene name. The observed sequence ends 4 residues before the CDR3 terminus, with the missing tail filled in from the germline J gene. V gene TRBV19 combines with J gene TRBJ1-1, with D perhaps matching TRBD1 (5 bases). The CDR3 contains 10 residues. Germline V gene data show CDR1 as FNHDT and CDR2 as SITEND (reference sequence). The CDR3 here is CASRQGEVFF. CDR3 DNA (partial): TGTGCCAGCAGGCAGGGA.

This clone was seen only a few times. Germline and genes: mouse. CDR3 protein: CASTRDRVNTEVFF. The sequenced CDR3 bases are TGTGCCAGCACCCGGGACAGGGTTAACACA. V gene TRBV19 combines with J gene TRBJ1-1; 9 bases match TRBD1. The read terminates 4 residues before the CDR3 end, so the remaining end is supplied by the germline J gene. Germline V CDR1 and CDR2: FNHDT, SITEND (reference sequence). Trimming took 6 bases from V and 2 from J; bases not matched to a gene: 5. The CDR3 runs to 14 residues.

As regards this clone: Mouse names are used for the genes. The CDR3 extends 3 residues past the end of the read, so its final part is completed from the germline J gene. The chain carries TRBV1 and TRBJ1-6, with 9 bases aligning to TRBD1. Being an ORF, TRBJ1-6 has a function that is uncertain. The V gene end was trimmed by 3 bases and the J gene end by 2 bases; junction bases not matched to a gene: 2. There are 16 residues in the CDR3. Germline V CDR1 and CDR2: NSQYPW, LRSPGD (reference sequence). The CDR3 bases that were read are TGCACCTGCAGTGCTGGGACAGGGCCCTATAATTCGCCC. It is translated as CTCSAGTGPYNSP. The full CDR3 protein is CTCSAGTGPYNSPLYF.

For this clone: Each gene name is a mouse one. The read ends 4 residues early relative to the CDR3; the germline J gene fills the gap. V gene TRBV17 combines with J gene TRBJ2-1; possibly TRBD1 for D (6 bases). The CDR3 length is 12 residues. CDR1 and CDR2 (germline): MNHDT, YYDKIL. V lost 8 bases and J 3 bases, leaving 8 bases between the germline ends. Partial CDR3 DNA: TGTGCTAGCGCAGGGGTCTATGCT. Its translation is CASAGVYA. The CDR3 reads in full as CASAGVYAEQFF. Combining the CDR3 with reference TRBV17 and TRBJ2-1 gives the whole variable domain DTTVKQNPRYKLARVGKPVNLICSQTMNHDTMYWYQKKPNQAPKLLLFYYDKILNREADTFEKFQSSRPNNSFCSLYIGSAGLEYSAMYLCASAGVYAEQFFGPGTRLTVL.